Detailed here is one T cell receptor (beta chain). This sample is drawn from a study of blood T cell repertoires in COVID-19. Overall study context: The United States, Italy and Spain supplied acute and convalescent COVID-19 samples. From T cells, B-cell-depleted T cells, or PBMCs came the material, which was cDNA or gDNA.

V lost 5 bases and J 7 bases, leaving 14 bases between the germline ends. The CDR3 contains 13 residues. Germline values: CDR1 SGDLS, CDR2 YYNGEE. Original handling: Using reference gene primer amplification, nucleated cell counts were estimated. TCRdb keeps only in-frame clones here, not all; method: immunoSEQ multiplex PCR. The DNA was the basis for D and trimming; V, J and clone size are from that table. The sample gives fewer than 150,000 clones, around 86% of which show up once; around 16% is in the top ten. V usage is TRBV9 and J usage is TRBJ2-3; unclear D gene. Sequencing used peripheral blood. This receptor was identified in a woman aged 50 to 65 who had recovered from COVID-19. The CDR3 nucleotides are TGTGCCAGCAGTTACACGCTCCACCATACGCAGTATTTT. Its protein is CASSYTLHHTQYF.